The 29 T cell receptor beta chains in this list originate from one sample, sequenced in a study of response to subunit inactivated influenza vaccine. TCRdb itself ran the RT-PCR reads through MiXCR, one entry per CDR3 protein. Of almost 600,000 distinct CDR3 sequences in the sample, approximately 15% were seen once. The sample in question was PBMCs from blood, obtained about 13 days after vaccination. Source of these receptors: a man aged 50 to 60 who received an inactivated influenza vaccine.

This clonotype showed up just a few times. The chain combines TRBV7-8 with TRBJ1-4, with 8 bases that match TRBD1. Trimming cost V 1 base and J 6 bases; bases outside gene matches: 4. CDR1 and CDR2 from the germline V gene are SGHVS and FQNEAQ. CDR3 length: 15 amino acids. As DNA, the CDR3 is TGTGCCAGCAGCTTAGAGGGCAGGGGGCATGAAAAACTGTTTTTT. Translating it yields CASSLEGRGHEKLFF.

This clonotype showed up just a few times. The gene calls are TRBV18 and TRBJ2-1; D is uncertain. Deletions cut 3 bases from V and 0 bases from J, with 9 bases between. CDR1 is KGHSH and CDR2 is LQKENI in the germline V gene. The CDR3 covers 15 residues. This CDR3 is CASSPSRSSYNEQFF. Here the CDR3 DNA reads TGTGCCAGCTCACCGAGCCGCAGCTCCTACAATGAGCAGTTCTTC. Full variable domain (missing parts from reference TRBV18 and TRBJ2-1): NAGVMQNPRHLVRRRGQEARLRCSPMKGHSHVYWYRQLPEEGLKFMVYLQKENIIDESGMPKERFSAEFPKEGPSILRIQQVVRGDSAAYFCASSPSRSSYNEQFFGPGTRLTVL.

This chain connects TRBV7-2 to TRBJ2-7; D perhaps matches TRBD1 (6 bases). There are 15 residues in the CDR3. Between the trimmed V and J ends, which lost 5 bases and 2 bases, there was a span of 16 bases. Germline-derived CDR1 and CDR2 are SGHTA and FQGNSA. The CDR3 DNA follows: TGTGCCAGCAGCCCTTGGACAGAGGGGGCCTACGAGCAGTACTTC. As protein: CASSPWTEGAYEQYF.

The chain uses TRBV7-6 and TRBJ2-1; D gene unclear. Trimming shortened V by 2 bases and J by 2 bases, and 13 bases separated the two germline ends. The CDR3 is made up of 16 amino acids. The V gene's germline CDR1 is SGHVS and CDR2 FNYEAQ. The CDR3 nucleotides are TGTGCCAGCAGCTTACTCTACTTGGGTGCCTACAATGAGCAGTTCTTC. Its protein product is CASSLLYLGAYNEQFF. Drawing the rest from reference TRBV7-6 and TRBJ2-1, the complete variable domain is GAGVSQSPRYKVTKRGQDVALRCDPISGHVSLYWYRQALGQGPEFLTYFNYEAQQDKSGLPNDRFSAERPEGSISTLTIQRTEQRDSAMYRCASSLLYLGAYNEQFFGPGTRLTVL.

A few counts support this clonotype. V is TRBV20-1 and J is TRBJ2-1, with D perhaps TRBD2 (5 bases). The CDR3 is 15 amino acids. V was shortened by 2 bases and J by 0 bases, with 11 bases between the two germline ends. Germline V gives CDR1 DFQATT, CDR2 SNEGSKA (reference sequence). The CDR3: CSARREASSYNEQFF. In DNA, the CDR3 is TGCAGTGCTAGACGGGAAGCGAGCTCCTACAATGAGCAGTTCTTC.

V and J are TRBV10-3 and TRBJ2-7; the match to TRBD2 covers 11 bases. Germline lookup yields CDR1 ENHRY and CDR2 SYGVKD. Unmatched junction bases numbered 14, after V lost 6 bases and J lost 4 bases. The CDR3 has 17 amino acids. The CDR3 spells CAISPFLSGGAFYEQYF. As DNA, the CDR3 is TGTGCCATCAGCCCGTTCCTTAGCGGGGGGGCTTTTTACGAGCAGTACTTC.

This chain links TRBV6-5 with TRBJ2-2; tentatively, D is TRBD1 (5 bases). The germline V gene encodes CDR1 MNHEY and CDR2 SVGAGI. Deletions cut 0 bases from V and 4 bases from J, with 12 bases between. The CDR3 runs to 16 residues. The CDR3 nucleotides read TGTGCCAGCAGTTACTCTCCGTGGACAAGCACCGGGGAGCTGTTTTTT. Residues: CASSYSPWTSTGELFF.

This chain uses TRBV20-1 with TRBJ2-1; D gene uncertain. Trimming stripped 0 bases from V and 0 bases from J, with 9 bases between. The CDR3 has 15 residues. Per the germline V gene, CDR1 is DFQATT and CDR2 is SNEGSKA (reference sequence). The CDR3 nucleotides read TGCAGTGCTAGAGATGCCGGCCACTCCTACAATGAGCAGTTCTTC. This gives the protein CSARDAGHSYNEQFF.

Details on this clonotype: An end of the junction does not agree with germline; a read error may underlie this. The CDR3 DNA follows: TGTGCCAGCAGCCCTACTTCTTTT. Translated, it gives CASSPTSF. The chain links TRBV7-9 to TRBJ1-2; the D is unclear. Germline values: CDR1 SEHNR, CDR2 FQNEAQ (reference sequence). The CDR3 extends over 8 amino acids.

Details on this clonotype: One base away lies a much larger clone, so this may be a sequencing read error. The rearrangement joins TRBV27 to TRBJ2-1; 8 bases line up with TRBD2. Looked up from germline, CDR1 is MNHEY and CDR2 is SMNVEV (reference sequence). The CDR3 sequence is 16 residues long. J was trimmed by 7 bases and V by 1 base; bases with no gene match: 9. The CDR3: CASSLLAGTGRNEQFF. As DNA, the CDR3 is TGTGCCAGCAGTTTATTAGCGGGGACCGGGAGGAATGAGCAGTTCTTC.

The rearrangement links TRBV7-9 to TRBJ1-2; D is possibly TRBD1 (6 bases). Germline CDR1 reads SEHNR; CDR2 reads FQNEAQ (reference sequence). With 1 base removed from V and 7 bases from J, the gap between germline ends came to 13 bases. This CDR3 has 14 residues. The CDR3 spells CASSLDSQQGGYTF. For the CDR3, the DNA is TGTGCCAGCAGCTTAGACAGCCAACAGGGTGGCTACACCTTC.

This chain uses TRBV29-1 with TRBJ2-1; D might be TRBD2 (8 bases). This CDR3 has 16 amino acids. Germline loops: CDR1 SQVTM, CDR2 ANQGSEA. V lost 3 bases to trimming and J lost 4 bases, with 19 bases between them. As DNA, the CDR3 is TGCAGCGTTGAGTTGACAGGGACTAGAGTATACAATGAGCAGTTCTTC. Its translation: CSVELTGTRVYNEQFF.

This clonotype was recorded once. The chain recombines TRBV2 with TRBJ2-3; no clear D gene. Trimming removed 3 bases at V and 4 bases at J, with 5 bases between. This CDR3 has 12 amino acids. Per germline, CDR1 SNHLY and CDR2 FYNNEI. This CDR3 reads CASSDLADTQYF. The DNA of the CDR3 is TGTGCCAGCAGTGACCTTGCAGATACGCAGTATTTT.

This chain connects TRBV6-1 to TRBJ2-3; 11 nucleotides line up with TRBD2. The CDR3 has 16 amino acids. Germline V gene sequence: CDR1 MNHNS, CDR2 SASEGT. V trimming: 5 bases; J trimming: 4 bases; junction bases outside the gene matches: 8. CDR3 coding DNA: TGTGCCAGCAGTAAACTACTAGCGGGAGCATCAGATACGCAGTATTTT. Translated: CASSKLLAGASDTQYF.

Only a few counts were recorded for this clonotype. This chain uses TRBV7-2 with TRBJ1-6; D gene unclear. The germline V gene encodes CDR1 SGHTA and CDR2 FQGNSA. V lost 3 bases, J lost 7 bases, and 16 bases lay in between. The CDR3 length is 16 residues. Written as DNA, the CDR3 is TGTGCCAGCAGCTTCCGTTCGGACCCAGGAAATTCACCCCTCCACTTT. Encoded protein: CASSFRSDPGNSPLHF.

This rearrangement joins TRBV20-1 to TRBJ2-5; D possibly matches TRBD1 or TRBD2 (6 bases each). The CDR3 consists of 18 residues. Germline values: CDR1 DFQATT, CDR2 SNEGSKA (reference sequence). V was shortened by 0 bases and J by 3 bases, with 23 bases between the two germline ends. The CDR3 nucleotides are TGCAGTGCTAGAGATCTCCAGTCTAGGGGGGCCCCTAAAGAGACCCAGTACTTC. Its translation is CSARDLQSRGAPKETQYF.

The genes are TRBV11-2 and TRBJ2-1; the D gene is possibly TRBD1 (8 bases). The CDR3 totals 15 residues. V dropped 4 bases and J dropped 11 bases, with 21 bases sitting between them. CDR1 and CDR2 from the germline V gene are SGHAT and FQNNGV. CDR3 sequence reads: CASSSGGAGGRQQFF. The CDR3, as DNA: TGTGCCAGCAGCTCAGGGGGCGCGGGCGGGAGACAGCAGTTCTTC.

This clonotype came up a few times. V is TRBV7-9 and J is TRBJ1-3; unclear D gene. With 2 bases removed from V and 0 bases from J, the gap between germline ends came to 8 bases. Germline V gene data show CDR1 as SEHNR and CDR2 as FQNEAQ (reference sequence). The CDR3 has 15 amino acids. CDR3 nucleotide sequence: TGTGCCAGCAGCTTACGGCCCCTCTCTGGAAACACCATATATTTT. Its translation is CASSLRPLSGNTIYF.

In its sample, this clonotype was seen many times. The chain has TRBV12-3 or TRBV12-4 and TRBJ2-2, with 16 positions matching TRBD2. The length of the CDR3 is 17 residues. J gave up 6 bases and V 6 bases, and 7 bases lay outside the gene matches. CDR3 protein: CASRTGTSGGASGELFF. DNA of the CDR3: TGTGCCAGCAGAACCGGGACTAGCGGGGGGGCATCCGGGGAGCTGTTTTTT.

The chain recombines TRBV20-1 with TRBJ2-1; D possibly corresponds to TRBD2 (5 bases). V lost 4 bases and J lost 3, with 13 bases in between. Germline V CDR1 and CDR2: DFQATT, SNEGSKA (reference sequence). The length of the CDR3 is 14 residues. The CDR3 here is CSAIKLVFYNEQFF. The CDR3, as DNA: TGCAGTGCTATTAAACTAGTTTTCTACAATGAGCAGTTCTTC.

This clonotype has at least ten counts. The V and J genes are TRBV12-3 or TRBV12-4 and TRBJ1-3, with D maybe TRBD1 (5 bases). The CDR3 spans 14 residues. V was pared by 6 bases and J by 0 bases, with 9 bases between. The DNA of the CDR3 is TGTGCCAGCAGAACGACAGACTCTGGAAACACCATATATTTT. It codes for CASRTTDSGNTIYF.

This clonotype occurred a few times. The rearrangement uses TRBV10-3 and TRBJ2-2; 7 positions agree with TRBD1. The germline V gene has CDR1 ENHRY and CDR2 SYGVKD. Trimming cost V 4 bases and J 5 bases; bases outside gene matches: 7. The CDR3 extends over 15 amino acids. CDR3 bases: TGTGCCATCAGTGCCCAGGGGGTGGCGACCGGGGAGCTGTTTTTT. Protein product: CAISAQGVATGELFF.

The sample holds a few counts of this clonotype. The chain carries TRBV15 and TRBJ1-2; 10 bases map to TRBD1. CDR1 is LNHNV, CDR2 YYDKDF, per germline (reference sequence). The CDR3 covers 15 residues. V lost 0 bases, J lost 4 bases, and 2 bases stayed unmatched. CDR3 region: CATSRETGGGYGYTF. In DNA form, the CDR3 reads TGTGCCACCAGCAGAGAGACAGGGGGCGGCTATGGCTACACCTTC.

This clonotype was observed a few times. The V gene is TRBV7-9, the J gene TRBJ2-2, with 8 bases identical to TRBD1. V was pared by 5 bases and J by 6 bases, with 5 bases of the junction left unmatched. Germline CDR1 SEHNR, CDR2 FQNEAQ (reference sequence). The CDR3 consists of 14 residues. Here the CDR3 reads CASSQGALPGELFF. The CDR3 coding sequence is TGTGCCAGCAGCCAGGGGGCCCTCCCCGGGGAGCTGTTTTTT.

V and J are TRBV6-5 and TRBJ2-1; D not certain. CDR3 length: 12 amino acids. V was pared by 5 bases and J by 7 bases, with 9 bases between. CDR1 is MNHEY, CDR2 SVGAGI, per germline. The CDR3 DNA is TGTGCCAGCAGTGCGGCCGGTAATGAGCAGTTCTTC. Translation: CASSAAGNEQFF.

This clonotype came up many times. DNA of the CDR3: TGCAGTGCTAATTGGCAGGGTACAGATACGCAGTATTTT. It encodes CSANWQGTDTQYF. This chain uses TRBV20-1 with TRBJ2-3, with TRBD1 as a possible D gene (5 bases). Germline assignment: CDR1 DFQATT and CDR2 SNEGSKA (reference sequence). This CDR3 is 13 amino acids long. The germline V and J ends were trimmed by 4 bases and 3 bases, with 11 bases remaining between them.

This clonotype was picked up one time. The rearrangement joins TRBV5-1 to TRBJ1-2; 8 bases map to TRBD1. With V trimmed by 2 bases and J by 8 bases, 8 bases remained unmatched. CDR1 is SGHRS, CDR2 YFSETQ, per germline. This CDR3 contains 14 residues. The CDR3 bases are TGCGCCAGCAGCTTATGGACAGGGACGGGCGGCTACACCTTC. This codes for CASSLWTGTGGYTF.

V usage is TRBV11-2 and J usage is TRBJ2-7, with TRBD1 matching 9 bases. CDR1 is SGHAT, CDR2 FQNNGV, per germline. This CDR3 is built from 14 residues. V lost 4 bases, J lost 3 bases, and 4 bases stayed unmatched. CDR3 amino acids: CASSYDRGFYEQYF. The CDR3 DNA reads TGTGCCAGCAGCTACGACAGGGGGTTCTACGAGCAGTACTTC.

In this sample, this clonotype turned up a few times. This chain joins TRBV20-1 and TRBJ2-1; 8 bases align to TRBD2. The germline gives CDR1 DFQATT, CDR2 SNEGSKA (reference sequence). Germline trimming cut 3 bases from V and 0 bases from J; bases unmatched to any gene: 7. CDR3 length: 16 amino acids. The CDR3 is CSASPSRGVSYNEQFF. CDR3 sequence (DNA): TGCAGTGCTAGTCCCTCGCGGGGGGTCTCCTACAATGAGCAGTTCTTC.